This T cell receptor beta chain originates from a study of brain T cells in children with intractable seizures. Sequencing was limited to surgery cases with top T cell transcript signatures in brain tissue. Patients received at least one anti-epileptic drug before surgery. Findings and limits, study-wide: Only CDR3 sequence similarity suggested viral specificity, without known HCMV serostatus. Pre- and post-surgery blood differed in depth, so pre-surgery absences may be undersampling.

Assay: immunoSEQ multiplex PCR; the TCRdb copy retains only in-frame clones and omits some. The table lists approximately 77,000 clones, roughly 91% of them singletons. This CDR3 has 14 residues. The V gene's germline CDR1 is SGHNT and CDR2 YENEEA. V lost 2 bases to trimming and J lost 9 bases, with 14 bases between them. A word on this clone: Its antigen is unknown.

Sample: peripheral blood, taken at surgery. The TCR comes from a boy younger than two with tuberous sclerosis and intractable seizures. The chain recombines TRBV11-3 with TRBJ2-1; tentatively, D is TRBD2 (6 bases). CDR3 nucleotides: TGTGCCAGCAGCTTAACCCGACTAGTAGGTGAGCAGTTCTTC. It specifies CASSLTRLVGEQFF.